This record covers a single TCR beta chain. The antigen this receptor binds is unknown. No quality values exist for individual bases; no much larger clone is one base distant. This sample was included in a study of response to subunit inactivated influenza vaccine (dated by TCRdb to 2017 to 2018). With regard to the full study: To follow how T cells responded to a trivalent subunit inactivated influenza vaccine, the researchers relied on deep quantitative profiling of the T cell receptor repertoire. Paper-wide results and their limitations: According to the authors, only a limited number of new T cells may be recruited by each seasonal influenza vaccination.

Libraries were made using RT-PCR. TCRdb lists the instrument as Illumina HiSeq 2500. In-frame beta chains were kept once TCRdb had trimmed the public reads at Q25 with fastp and called clones with MiXCR. Each CDR3 protein appears once, grouped with its most common genes and DNA. This sample comprises approximately 250,000 distinct CDR3 sequences, 12% of them detected only once. The ten biggest clones cover less than 8.5% of the sample. Compared with germline, V lacks 4 bases and J lacks 5 bases; bases without a gene match: 10. Via the germline V gene, CDR1 is SGHRS and CDR2 YFSETQ. CDR3 length: 16 amino acids, cysteine to phenylalanine. Here the CDR3 DNA is all that survives: 48 bases in frame from base 1.

This clonotype originated in a man aged 50 to 60 who received an inactivated influenza vaccine. Donor details come from another sample of the same person, matched by shared clones. This material consisted of non-naive T cells sorted from PBMCs, taken 14 days before vaccination. The sample's cell subset or site label is to be understood as: memory T cell fraction. Here the chain combines TRBV5-1 and TRBJ2-3; 10 central nucleotides agree with TRBD2. In nucleotides, the sequence is TGCGCCAGCAGCCTAATGACTAGCGGGTTTAGAGATACGCAGTATTTT. This yields the protein CASSLMTSGFRDTQYF.